The 17 T cell receptor beta chains below come from one sample, sequenced in a study of spatial heterogeneity in lung cancer. Time point specified: sample taken at primary tumor resection. Unsorted tumor, nontumor lung tissue or cryopreserved PBMC supplied the whole RNA. MiXCR was run by TCRdb on the 5' RACE reads, yielding one entry per CDR3 protein. In the table there are a few thousand distinct CDR3 sequences, over 25% of which are singletons. Sequenced material: PBMCs, taken at surgery. The receptors were gathered from a female donor with early-stage non-small cell lung cancer.

This clonotype was observed once. Because this beta chain is a stray read in a library intended to capture alpha chains, its abundance should not be given much weight. This chain joins TRBV28 and TRBJ2-1, with a possible D match to TRBD1 (5 bases). CDR3 size: 17 residues. Germline lookup yields CDR1 MDHEN and CDR2 SYDVKM. Trimming removed 1 base from V and 7 bases from J, with 20 bases in between. The CDR3 DNA reads TGTGCCAGCAGTTTATCGGGCCCAGGGCAGGCCGGGAATGAGCAGTTCTTC. This gives the protein CASSLSGPGQAGNEQFF.

This clonotype was seen only a few times. For a library built for alpha chains, this beta chain is a stray read; little rests on its size. The rearrangement links TRBV7-6 to TRBJ2-1; 11 bases agree with TRBD2. Germline V gene data show CDR1 as SGHVS and CDR2 as FNYEAQ. Trimming at V came to 5 bases and at J to 5 bases, leaving 8 bases not matched to a gene. The CDR3 is 16 amino acids. Written as DNA, the CDR3 is TGTGCCAGCAGCCTTTATGGGACTAGCGGAAACAATGAGCAGTTCTTC. Its translation: CASSLYGTSGNNEQFF.

Worth noting for this clonotype: The library was designed around alpha chains, so this beta chain is a stray read whose abundance carries little weight. The chain carries TRBV7-6 and TRBJ2-2; D is perhaps TRBD1 (6 bases). The CDR3 sequence is 16 residues long. V lost 1 base and J lost 5, with 14 bases in between. Germline CDR1 SGHVS, CDR2 FNYEAQ. The CDR3 loop is CASSLVWTARTGELFF. CDR3 DNA sequence: TGTGCCAGCAGCTTAGTCTGGACAGCGAGGACCGGGGAGCTGTTTTTT.

As concerns this clonotype: This beta chain turned up in a library designed for alpha chains; as an off-target read, its abundance says little. The J gene is TRBJ2-1, the V gene TRBV7-9; possibly TRBD2 for D (6 bases). Trimming cost V 2 bases and J 10 bases, with 12 bases left between them. Germline V CDR1 and CDR2: SEHNR, FQNEAQ (reference sequence). This CDR3 comprises 13 residues. This CDR3 reads CASSLMGGSEQFF. CDR3 DNA: TGTGCCAGCAGCTTAATGGGGGGAAGCGAGCAGTTCTTC.

This clonotype has a handful of counts. The library was designed around alpha chains, so this beta chain is a stray read whose abundance carries little weight. The gene calls are TRBV6-5 and TRBJ2-2; a possible D gene is TRBD2 (6 bases). This CDR3 has 14 residues. Germline CDR1 and CDR2: MNHEY and SVGAGI. V was clipped by 6 bases and J by 5 bases, with 13 bases between them. Here the CDR3 DNA reads TGTGCCAGCAGGCAGGGAAGCGGGACCGGGGAGCTGTTTTTT. Its protein is CASRQGSGTGELFF.

About this clonotype itself: In a library made to pick up alpha chains, this beta chain is a stray read with a size that means little. This sequence joins TRBV24-1 and TRBJ2-3; D is undetermined. CDR3 size: 19 residues. Trimming left V 1 base short and J 1 base short, with 20 bases between. Germline loops: CDR1 KGHDR, CDR2 SFDVKD. The DNA for the CDR3 is TGTGCCACCAGTGATTTAAGGACGCGAGGAGACATCTGCACAGATACGCAGTATTTT. It codes for CATSDLRTRGDICTDTQYF.

As for this clonotype: Within a library made for alpha chains, this beta chain is off target, and its count is uninformative. The chain joins TRBV12-3 or TRBV12-4 to TRBJ2-5, with 10 bases lining up with TRBD2. There are 13 residues in the CDR3. The V and J ends lost 10 bases and 2 bases, in that order; junction bases with no gene match: 4. The CDR3 sequence is CAIRTSGQETQYF. The CDR3 DNA reads TGTGCCATCAGGACTAGCGGACAAGAGACCCAGTACTTC.

Of note for this clonotype: Found in a library prepared for alpha chains, this beta chain is an off-target read, and its abundance has little meaning. The chain uses TRBV12-5 and TRBJ2-6, with D unresolved. Trimming removed 5 bases from V and 1 base from J, with 9 bases in between. Germline CDR1 and CDR2: LGHNT and FRNRAP. The CDR3 totals 15 residues. The CDR3 DNA sequence: TGTGCTAGTGGTCCCCTGGCTTCTGGGGCCAACGTCCTGACTTTC. It translates to CASGPLASGANVLTF.

For this clonotype: For a library built for alpha chains, this beta chain is a stray read; little rests on its size. The chain is built from TRBV18 and TRBJ2-1; TRBD2 is a possible D gene (5 bases). Germline CDR1 and CDR2: KGHSH and LQKENI. The CDR3 runs 15 residues. The V end was cut by 3 bases, the J end by 6 bases, with 15 bases between. The CDR3 protein is CASSPGGLFLNEQFF. The CDR3 DNA reads TGTGCCAGCTCACCTGGAGGACTCTTCCTCAATGAGCAGTTCTTC. The whole variable domain, filled in from reference TRBV18 and TRBJ2-1, reads NAGVMQNPRHLVRRRGQEARLRCSPMKGHSHVYWYRQLPEEGLKFMVYLQKENIIDESGMPKERFSAEFPKEGPSILRIQQVVRGDSAAYFCASSPGGLFLNEQFFGPGTRLTVL.

Notes on this clonotype: This beta chain is an off-target read within a library intended for alpha chains, so its frequency means little. This sequence joins TRBV18 and TRBJ2-1; D is uncertain. CDR3 size: 15 residues. V lost 2 bases to trimming and J lost 5 bases, with 13 bases between them. Germline CDR1 reads KGHSH; CDR2 reads LQKENI. CDR3 loop: CASSPGKRAHNEQFF. CDR3 in DNA: TGTGCCAGCTCACCAGGGAAAAGGGCGCACAATGAGCAGTTCTTC.

Points on this clonotype: This beta chain came through as a stray read in a library set up for alpha chains, and its size says little. The J gene is TRBJ2-7, the V gene TRBV5-8; 7 bases line up with TRBD2. The trim removed 7 bases at V and 6 bases at J, leaving 10 bases unmatched. The CDR3 totals 13 residues. Per the germline V gene, CDR1 is SGHTS and CDR2 is YDEGEE. CDR3 amino acids: CASRGRAFVEQYF. CDR3 sequence (DNA): TGTGCCAGCCGAGGGAGGGCCTTCGTCGAGCAGTACTTC.

Of note for this clonotype: In a library made to pick up alpha chains, this beta chain is a stray read with a size that means little. The genes are TRBV27 and TRBJ2-1, with 12 bases aligning to TRBD1. The J segment lost 8 bases and the V segment lost 6 bases, leaving 8 bases of the junction unmatched. The CDR3 is 15 amino acids. In germline, CDR1 is MNHEY, CDR2 SMNVEV (reference sequence). CDR3 sequence: CASSPLGQGAHEQFF. CDR3 nucleotide sequence: TGTGCCAGCAGCCCTTTGGGACAGGGGGCCCATGAGCAGTTCTTC.

Details on this clonotype: This beta chain is an unintended read in a library built for alpha chains; its size means little. The chain links TRBV25-1 to TRBJ2-3; no firm D call. CDR3 length: 15 residues. V was clipped by 3 bases and J by 0 bases, with 10 bases between them. Germline CDR1 reads MGHDK; CDR2 reads SYGVNS. The CDR3 protein is CASSDRASSTDTQYF. CDR3 DNA: TGTGCCAGCAGTGACAGAGCGAGTAGCACAGATACGCAGTATTTT.

As concerns this clonotype: The library was prepared for alpha chains; this beta chain is a stray read, so its frequency means little. CDR3 protein: CASSDRGWQYF. CDR3 DNA sequence: TGTGCCAGCAGCGACAGGGGCTGGCAGTATTTT. The genes are TRBV5-8 and TRBJ2-3, with 8 bases that match TRBD1. After removal of 4 bases from V and 11 bases from J, the junction contained 3 bases not matched to a gene. This CDR3 has 11 amino acids. CDR1 is SGHTS, CDR2 YDEGEE, per germline.

This clonotype was counted between two and nine times. Within a library made for alpha chains, this beta chain is off target, and its count is uninformative. The gene calls are TRBV28 and TRBJ2-2; D remains unclear. The V end lost 6 bases, the J end lost 1 base, and 21 bases lay between the germline ends. Germline CDR1 reads MDHEN; CDR2 reads SYDVKM. The CDR3 extends over 18 amino acids. The CDR3 protein is CASRLPPWGEWNTGELFF. The DNA of the CDR3 is TGTGCCAGCAGACTCCCCCCCTGGGGTGAGTGGAACACCGGGGAGCTGTTTTTT.

Comments on this clonotype: This beta chain appears as a stray read in a library generated for alpha chains; its size is not informative. This chain connects TRBV9 to TRBJ2-2; D not certain. Germline lookup yields CDR1 SGDLS and CDR2 YYNGEE. The CDR3 totals 14 residues. Trimming removed 0 bases at V and 6 bases at J, with 9 bases between. The CDR3 nucleotides read TGTGCCAGCAGCGTAGACCTGAGAGCCGGGGAGCTGTTTTTT. Protein product: CASSVDLRAGELFF. The whole variable domain, filled in from reference TRBV9 and TRBJ2-2, reads DSGVTQTPKHLITATGQRVTLRCSPRSGDLSVYWYQQSLDQGLQFLIQYYNGEERAKGNILERFSAQQFPDLHSELNLSSLELGDSALYFCASSVDLRAGELFFGEGSRLTVL.

This clonotype was counted a few times. This beta chain is a stray sequence in a library constructed for alpha chains; its clone size is not meaningful. This chain connects TRBV20-1 to TRBJ2-3; D gene ambiguous. The ends were cut back, 3 bases at V and 1 base at J, with 8 bases in the middle. The germline V gene has CDR1 DFQATT and CDR2 SNEGSKA (reference sequence). There are 13 residues in the CDR3. The chain's CDR3 is CSARFGGTDTQYF. The CDR3 nucleotides are TGCAGTGCTAGGTTTGGGGGCACAGATACGCAGTATTTT.